The sequence of this TCR beta chain was determined in a study of blood T cells in healthy people across ages. Study context: When template switching was applied, about one barcoded beta molecule was captured per two T cells.

With 2 bases removed from V and 5 bases from J, the gap between germline ends came to 10 bases. This CDR3 is 14 amino acids long. The germline gives CDR1 MNHEY, CDR2 SVGAGI. For the second PCR, which ran for about 7 to 12 cycles, a sample-barcoded 5' primer and a J-beta primer mix were used. Each of the cDNA molecules was tagged by a template-switch adaptor with 12 random nucleotides. TCRdb redid the calling of the 5' RACE reads with MiXCR, one entry per CDR3 protein. The sample has 850,000 to 1,100,000 distinct CDR3 sequences, roughly two fifths seen once; the top ten hold around 13%. The chain is built from TRBV6-5 and TRBJ2-1, with a weak D call TRBD1 (5 bases). This TCR came from a young man in good health. The sample consisted of blood. DNA of the CDR3: TGTGCCAGCAGTTACGGCAGGGCCAACAATGAGCAGTTCTTC. It translates to CASSYGRANNEQFF.